Listed here are 4 T cell receptor beta chains from one sample, sequenced in a study of blood T cell repertoires in COVID-19. Clones were read by immunoSEQ multiplex PCR, and TCRdb kept only the in-frame ones, dropping some. The sample records 250,000 or so clones, approximately 90% being singletons. Sequencing was carried out using PBMCs or T cells enriched from blood (not recorded which). These TCRs come from a woman aged 25 to 39 with acute COVID-19.

The chain couples TRBV2 to TRBJ2-3; 8 positions match TRBD2. The V gene's germline CDR1 is SNHLY and CDR2 FYNNEI. Losses at the gene ends were 4 bases for V and 5 bases for J; bases not matched to a gene: 2. This CDR3 is 13 amino acids long. CDR3 DNA: TGTGCCAGCAGTGGGGGGACTAGAGATACGCAGTATTTT. This codes for CASSGGTRDTQYF.

The chain links TRBV10-3 to TRBJ1-1; no clear D. The germline V gene has CDR1 ENHRY and CDR2 SYGVKD. V dropped 2 bases and J dropped 6 bases, with 7 bases sitting between them. The CDR3 has 12 amino acids. The CDR3 DNA sequence: TGTGCCATCAGTGAGCCGGACTCTGAAGCTTTCTTT. Encoded protein: CAISEPDSEAFF.

J is TRBJ2-3 and V is TRBV27; no reliable D call. V shed 6 bases and J shed 2 bases, with 15 bases lying between them. The CDR3 totals 15 residues. Germline CDR1 is MNHEY and CDR2 is SMNVEV (reference sequence). DNA of the CDR3: TGTGCCAGCAGAACCCTCACGAGGAACACAGATACGCAGTATTTT. It translates to CASRTLTRNTDTQYF.

The chain recombines TRBV5-1 with TRBJ2-3, with 8 positions matching TRBD2. J lost 3 bases, V lost 7 bases, and 7 bases had no gene match. CDR1 and CDR2 (germline): SGHRS, YFSETQ. The CDR3 extends over 14 amino acids. CDR3 in amino acids: CASGSGSGTDTQYF. CDR3 bases: TGCGCCAGCGGCAGCGGGAGTGGGACAGATACGCAGTATTTT.